This section outlines one T cell receptor (beta chain) sequence together with its context. Profiled with immunoSEQ multiplex PCR; TCRdb holds only in-frame clones, not every one. The table lists around 50,000 clones, around 95% of them singletons. The sample belongs to a study of control samples from healthy donors and cancer patients. This clonotype originated in a woman aged 25 to 39 in good health. Source material: blood.

CDR3 in amino acids: CASSIRSRGFQETQYF. The CDR3 nucleotides read TGTGCCAGTAGTATTCGCTCGAGGGGGTTTCAAGAGACCCAGTACTTC. The V and J genes are TRBV19 and TRBJ2-5; D perhaps matches TRBD1 (6 bases). Between the trimmed V and J ends, which lost 3 bases and 2 bases, there was a span of 16 bases. Germline V lookup: CDR1 LNHDA, CDR2 SQIVND (reference sequence). This CDR3 is 16 amino acids long.